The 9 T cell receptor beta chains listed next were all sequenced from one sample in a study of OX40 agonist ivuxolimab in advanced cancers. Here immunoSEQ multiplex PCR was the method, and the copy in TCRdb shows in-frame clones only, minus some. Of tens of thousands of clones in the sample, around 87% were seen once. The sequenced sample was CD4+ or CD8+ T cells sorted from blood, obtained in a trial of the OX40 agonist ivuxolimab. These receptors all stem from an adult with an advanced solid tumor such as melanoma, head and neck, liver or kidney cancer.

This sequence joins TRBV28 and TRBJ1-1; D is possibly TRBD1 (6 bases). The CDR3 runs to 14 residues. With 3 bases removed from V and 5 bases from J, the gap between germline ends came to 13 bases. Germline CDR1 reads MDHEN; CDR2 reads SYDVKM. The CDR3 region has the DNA TGTGCCAGCAGTTTGTCGGGGGGCCGGACTGAAGCTTTCTTT. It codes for CASSLSGGRTEAFF.

The CDR3 nucleotides are TGTGCCAGCTCACCAGAGGGGGCCTTACAGTACTTC. Its protein product is CASSPEGALQYF. The rearrangement links TRBV18 to TRBJ2-7, with 7 bases lining up with TRBD1. The length of the CDR3 is 12 residues. Trimming cost V 2 bases and J 10 bases; bases outside gene matches: 5. Per the germline V gene, CDR1 is KGHSH and CDR2 is LQKENI.

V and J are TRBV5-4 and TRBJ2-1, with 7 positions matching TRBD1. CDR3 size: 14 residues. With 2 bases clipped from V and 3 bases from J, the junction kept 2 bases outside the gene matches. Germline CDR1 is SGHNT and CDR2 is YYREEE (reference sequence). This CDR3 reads CASSFRQGYNEQFF. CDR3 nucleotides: TGTGCCAGCAGCTTCAGACAGGGCTACAATGAGCAGTTCTTC.

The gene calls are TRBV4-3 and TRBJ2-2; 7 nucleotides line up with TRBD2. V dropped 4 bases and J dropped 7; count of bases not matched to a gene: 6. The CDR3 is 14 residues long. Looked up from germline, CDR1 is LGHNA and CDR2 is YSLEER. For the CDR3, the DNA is TGCGCCAGCAGCCCGGACCAGCGGGGCGGGGAGCTGTTTTTT. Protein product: CASSPDQRGGELFF.

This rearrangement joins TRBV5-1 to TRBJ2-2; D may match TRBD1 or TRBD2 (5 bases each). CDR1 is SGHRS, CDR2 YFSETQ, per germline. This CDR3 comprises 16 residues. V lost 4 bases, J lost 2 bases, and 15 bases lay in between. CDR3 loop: CASSLSGTINTGELFF. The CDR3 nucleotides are TGCGCCAGCAGCCTCTCTGGGACGATCAACACCGGGGAGCTGTTTTTT.

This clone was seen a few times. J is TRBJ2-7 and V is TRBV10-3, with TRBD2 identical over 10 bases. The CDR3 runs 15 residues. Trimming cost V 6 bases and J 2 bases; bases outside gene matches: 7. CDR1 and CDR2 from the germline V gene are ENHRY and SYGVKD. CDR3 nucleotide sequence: TGTGCCATCAGCGACAGGACTAGCGGAACCTACGAGCAGTACTTC. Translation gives CAISDRTSGTYEQYF.

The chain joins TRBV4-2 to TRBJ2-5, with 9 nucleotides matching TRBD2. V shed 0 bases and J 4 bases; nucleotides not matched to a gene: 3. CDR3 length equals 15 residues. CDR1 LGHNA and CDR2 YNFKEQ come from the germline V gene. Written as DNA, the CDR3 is TGTGCCAGCAGCCAAGATGGGACTAGCAGAGAGACCCAGTACTTC. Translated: CASSQDGTSRETQYF.

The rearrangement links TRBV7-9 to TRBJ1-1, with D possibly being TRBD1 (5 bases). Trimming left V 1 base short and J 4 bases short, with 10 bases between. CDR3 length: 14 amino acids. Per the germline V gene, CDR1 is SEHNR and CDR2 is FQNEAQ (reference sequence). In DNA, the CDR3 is TGTGCCAGCAGCTTAGATTGGGGGGGCACTGAAGCTTTCTTT. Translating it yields CASSLDWGGTEAFF.

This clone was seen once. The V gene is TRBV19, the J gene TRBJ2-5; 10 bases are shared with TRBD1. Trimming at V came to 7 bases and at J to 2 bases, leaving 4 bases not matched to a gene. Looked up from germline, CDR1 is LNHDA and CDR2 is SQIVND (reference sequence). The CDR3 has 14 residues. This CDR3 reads CASKDRGRQETQYF. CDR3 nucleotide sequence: TGTGCCAGTAAAGACAGGGGGCGACAAGAGACCCAGTACTTC.